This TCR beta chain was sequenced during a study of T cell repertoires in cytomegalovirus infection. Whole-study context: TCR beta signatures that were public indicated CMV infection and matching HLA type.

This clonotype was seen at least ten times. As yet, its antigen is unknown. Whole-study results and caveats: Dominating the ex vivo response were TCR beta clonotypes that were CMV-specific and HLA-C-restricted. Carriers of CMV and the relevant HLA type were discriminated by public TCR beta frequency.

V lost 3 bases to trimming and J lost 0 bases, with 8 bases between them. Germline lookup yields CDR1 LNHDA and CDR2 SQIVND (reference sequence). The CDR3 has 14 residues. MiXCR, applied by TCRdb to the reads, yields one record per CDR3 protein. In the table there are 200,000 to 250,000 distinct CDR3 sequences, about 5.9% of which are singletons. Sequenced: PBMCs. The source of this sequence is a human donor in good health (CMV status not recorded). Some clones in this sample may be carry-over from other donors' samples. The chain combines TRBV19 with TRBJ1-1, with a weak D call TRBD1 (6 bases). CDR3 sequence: CASSMGHMNTEAFF. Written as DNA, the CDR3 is TGTGCCAGTAGTATGGGACATATGAACACTGAAGCTTTCTTT.